The rows below give T cell receptor beta chains drawn from one sample of a study of Tregs in tolerant kidney transplant recipients. Profiling relied on immunoSEQ multiplex PCR, and the TCRdb table lists in-frame clones only, not all of them. The sample shows under 300,000 clones, approximately 83% of them seen only once. The sequencing input was CD4+ T cells from blood. These receptors were collected from a human donor in good health. The conserved cysteine and the conserved F or W are not part of the CDR3 here.

V,CDR3
TRBV19,ASSNGRGPNEQY
TRBV18,ASSPRQGSTEAF
TRBV5-1,ASSSLAGGNTGELF
TRBV7-2,ASSLTSSGNVYEQY
TRBV19,ASSIPITGTSNEQF
TRBV7-9,ASSLVSAIPTGELF
TRBV13,ASSPGRAGGPSEQF
TRBV11-1,ASSLTTTGELL
TRBV18,ASSPQFGGPQTEAF
TRBV7-9,ASSLTGVGNEQF
TRBV2,ASEEGASGSYEQY
TRBV23-1,ASSQSTGKRYEQY
TRBV18,ASSPPSWRSYNEQF
TRBV25-1,ASNAGNQPQH
TRBV2,ASSDDANLYGYT
TRBV6-5,ASSRTGNSYEQY
TRBV14,ASSQTTGGRTGYT
TRBV10-1,ASSLDRAHTDTQY
TRBV7-9,ASSLSRGGNEQY
TRBV6-5,ASSYHRDGGYT
TRBV11-3,ASSFGLADTGELF
TRBV6-1,ASSVPTGVGEAF
TRBV30,AWSRPAGLTDTQY
TRBV5-6,ASSLRMGTDTQY
TRBV19,ASSIRWKNLNQPQH
TRBV11-2,ASSLIGQETQY
TRBV5-1,ASSSGTPVGETQY
TRBV5-5,ASSLGFRVDQPQH
TRBV5-6,ASSQGTAGNTIY
TRBV19,ASLMGSGTSFIHGYT
TRBV19,ASSIRTGGVNYGYT
TRBV5-6,ASRFGPPSYEQY
TRBV4-1,ASNPSRVRNEKLF
TRBV27,ASSWTSGTSREQY
TRBV30,AWSWTPGGTYEQY